This T cell receptor beta chain came from a study of blood T cell repertoires in COVID-19. Assay: immunoSEQ multiplex PCR; the TCRdb copy retains only in-frame clones and omits some. The sample yields approximately 150,000 clones, about 87% seen once. This CDR3 comprises 19 residues. V shed 4 bases and J shed 3 bases, with 28 bases lying between them. Germline CDR1 reads LGHNA; CDR2 reads YNFKEQ. The V and J genes are TRBV4-2 and TRBJ2-7; tentatively, D is TRBD2 (5 bases). This clonotype was sampled from a woman aged 45-65 years with acute or convalescent COVID-19. Sample: peripheral blood. The CDR3: CASSPKRRSGERSSYEQYF. As DNA, the CDR3 is TGTGCCAGCAGCCCAAAAAGGAGGTCGGGCGAGCGTAGTAGCTACGAGCAGTACTTC.